A single sample gave rise to the 20 T cell receptor beta chains below, sequenced in a study of T-cell reconstitution after alpha-beta-depleted transplantation in children. Using unique molecular identifiers, the investigators prepared the TCRbeta library. TCRdb re-called the PCR reads with MiXCR, one entry per CDR3 protein. The sample has about 980,000 distinct CDR3 sequences; 25% to 35% are singletons. This specimen consisted of PBMCs, mostly from graft donor cells, obtained 360 days after TCRalphabeta/CD19-depleted stem cell transplant. These receptors all come from a boy in the first two years of life who had a stem cell transplant for SCID, so the T cells may come from the graft donor.

This clonotype showed up just a few times. The genes are TRBV6-1 and TRBJ2-1; no clear D gene. The V and J ends lost 5 bases and 8 bases respectively, with 13 bases between them. Germline values: CDR1 MNHNS, CDR2 SASEGT. This CDR3 has 13 amino acids. This chain's CDR3 is CASSPRVEDEQFF. The CDR3 DNA follows: TGTGCCAGCAGTCCCCGGGTCGAGGATGAGCAGTTCTTC.

This clonotype came up a few times. The chain is built from TRBV9 and TRBJ2-5; D uncertain. V was shortened by 0 bases and J by 4 bases, with 10 bases between the two germline ends. The CDR3 spans 14 residues. Germline-derived CDR1 and CDR2 are SGDLS and YYNGEE. CDR3 residues: CASSVDQLVETQYF. DNA for the CDR3: TGTGCCAGCAGCGTAGACCAGTTAGTAGAGACCCAGTACTTC.

This rearrangement joins TRBV11-2 to TRBJ2-3, with 9 positions matching TRBD2. V gave up 5 bases and J gave up 1 base; unmatched junction bases: 1. The CDR3 length is 14 residues. CDR1 SGHAT and CDR2 FQNNGV come from the germline V gene. The DNA for the CDR3 is TGTGCCAGCAGCCGACTAGCGGGCACAGATACGCAGTATTTT. Amino acid sequence: CASSRLAGTDTQYF.

The gene calls are TRBV6-2 or TRBV6-3 and TRBJ1-4; D is possibly TRBD1 (6 bases). Trimming took 7 bases from V and 0 from J, leaving 15 bases between them. The CDR3 is 16 amino acids. Germline V gives CDR1 MNHEY, CDR2 SVGEGT. The CDR3 DNA reads as TGTGCCAGCAAAAGACAGAGGACAGCAACTAATGAAAAACTGTTTTTT. Translating gives CASKRQRTATNEKLFF.

The rearrangement uses TRBV4-3 and TRBJ1-2; D not certain. Looked up from germline, CDR1 is LGHNA and CDR2 is YSLEER. CDR3 length equals 15 residues. Trimming removed 0 bases from V and 5 bases from J, with 13 bases in between. CDR3 region: CASSQDDGERYGYTF. The CDR3 DNA is TGCGCCAGCAGCCAAGATGACGGGGAGAGGTATGGCTACACCTTC.

The chain joins TRBV12-3 or TRBV12-4 to TRBJ2-1; TRBD2 agrees at 7 bases. The length of the CDR3 is 16 residues. The trim removed 6 bases at V and 3 bases at J, leaving 11 bases unmatched. DNA for the CDR3: TGTGCCAGCAGCCGGGGCGGGGGAATCTACTACAATGAGCAGTTCTTC. Translated: CASSRGGGIYYNEQFF.

The chain combines TRBV18 with TRBJ1-2; no clear D. The CDR3 covers 14 residues. The V end lost 2 bases, the J end lost 4 bases, and 11 bases lay between the germline ends. Germline V gives CDR1 KGHSH, CDR2 LQKENI. CDR3 residues: CASSPMAGLYGYTF. The CDR3 nucleotides are TGTGCCAGCTCACCAATGGCAGGCCTCTATGGCTACACCTTC.

The chain couples TRBV3-1 to TRBJ2-7, with D possibly being TRBD1 or TRBD2 (5 bases each). The CDR3 has 17 amino acids. CDR1 LGHDT and CDR2 YNNKEL come from the germline V gene (reference sequence). V shed 4 bases and J shed 2 bases, with 21 bases lying between them. The DNA of the CDR3 is TGTGCCAGCAGCCCCAGGAAAGGGGAGAGTCGAACCTACGAGCAGTACTTC. Its translation: CASSPRKGESRTYEQYF.

This clonotype was seen more than once but under ten times. The chain employs TRBV7-9 and TRBJ2-3; no definite D call. The CDR3 is 14 residues long. V gave up 1 base and J gave up 3 bases, with 8 bases separating them. Germline loops: CDR1 SEHNR, CDR2 FQNEAQ (reference sequence). The chain's CDR3 is CASSLEVGTDTQYF. The CDR3, as DNA: TGTGCCAGCAGCTTAGAAGTGGGAACAGATACGCAGTATTTT.

There are a few counts of this clonotype. V is TRBV10-3 and J is TRBJ2-7; maybe TRBD1 (6 bases). Trimming cost V 3 bases and J 3 bases, with 12 bases left between them. Germline V lookup: CDR1 ENHRY, CDR2 SYGVKD. The CDR3 is made up of 14 amino acids. The CDR3 sequence is CAISDGQGRYEQYF. CDR3 DNA: TGTGCCATCAGTGACGGGCAGGGGCGCTACGAGCAGTACTTC.

The CDR3 sequence is CSARGGGYRDEQYF. The CDR3 DNA is TGCAGTGCTAGAGGAGGGGGGTACAGGGACGAGCAGTACTTC. The J gene is TRBJ2-7, the V gene TRBV20-1, with D possibly called TRBD1 or TRBD2 (6 bases each). V was cut by 1 base and J by 5 bases, with 15 bases left in between. Per the germline V gene, CDR1 is DFQATT and CDR2 is SNEGSKA (reference sequence). The CDR3 runs 14 residues.

This clonotype has a handful of counts. This rearrangement joins TRBV10-2 to TRBJ2-7, with 7 bases fitting TRBD1. Germline V gene lookup returns CDR1 WSHSY and CDR2 SAAADI. The CDR3 sequence is 14 residues long. The V gene end was trimmed by 6 bases and the J gene end by 4 bases; junction bases not matched to a gene: 9. Here the CDR3 reads CASRQGTAQYEQYF. The CDR3 coding sequence is TGCGCCAGCAGACAGGGGACGGCCCAATACGAGCAGTACTTC.

This clonotype was detected a few times. V and J are TRBV27 and TRBJ2-3; TRBD1 agrees at 8 bases. With 3 bases clipped from V and 3 bases from J, the junction kept 5 bases outside the gene matches. Germline CDR1 and CDR2: MNHEY and SMNVEV (reference sequence). The CDR3 covers 15 residues. CDR3 in DNA: TGTGCCAGCAGTTTCGCGGACAGGGAGACAGATACGCAGTATTTT. It specifies CASSFADRETDTQYF.

This chain links TRBV10-3 with TRBJ2-7, with D perhaps matching TRBD2 (6 bases). Trimming cost V 3 bases and J 2 bases, with 11 bases left between them. Germline V gene data show CDR1 as ENHRY and CDR2 as SYGVKD. The CDR3 length is 14 residues. The CDR3 loop is CAISDPGETYEQYF. In DNA, the CDR3 is TGTGCCATCAGTGACCCGGGAGAGACCTACGAGCAGTACTTC.

The V and J genes are TRBV3-1 and TRBJ2-6; 12 nucleotides match TRBD1. V was pared by 1 base and J by 0 bases, with 10 bases of the junction left unmatched. Per germline, CDR1 LGHDT and CDR2 YNNKEL (reference sequence). The CDR3 contains 21 residues. CDR3 nucleotide sequence: TGTGCCAGCAGCCAAGTTAGGTTTCCGGGACAGGGGGCCTCTGGGGCCAACGTCCTGACTTTC. This encodes CASSQVRFPGQGASGANVLTF.

The chain combines TRBV24-1 with TRBJ2-4; D call uncertain. V lost 8 bases and J lost 6, with 7 bases in between. This CDR3 has 11 amino acids. Germline V CDR1 and CDR2: KGHDR, SFDVKD. The CDR3 nucleotides are TGTGCCACCATCGCTGGAAACATTCAGTACTTC. Translation: CATIAGNIQYF.

The chain recombines TRBV19 with TRBJ1-1; 7 bases fit TRBD1. V trimming: 4 bases; J trimming: 0 bases; junction bases outside the gene matches: 5. Germline CDR1 is LNHDA and CDR2 is SQIVND (reference sequence). CDR3 length: 15 residues. The CDR3 is CASSTTDRLNTEAFF. The CDR3 coding sequence is TGTGCCAGTAGTACAACGGACAGGCTGAACACTGAAGCTTTCTTT.

The chain recombines TRBV20-1 with TRBJ2-1; 9 bases are a match to TRBD2. Germline V CDR1 and CDR2: DFQATT, SNEGSKA (reference sequence). This CDR3 region has 14 residues. V shed 3 bases, J shed 6 bases, and the junction held 6 bases outside the gene matches. The CDR3 here is CSARGSGGPNEQFF. The CDR3 DNA is TGCAGTGCTAGGGGTAGCGGGGGTCCCAATGAGCAGTTCTTC.

The sample holds many counts of this clonotype. The chain uses TRBV29-1 and TRBJ2-3; 8 positions match TRBD2. The CDR3 loop spans 18 amino acids. Losses at the gene ends were 4 bases for V and 4 bases for J; bases not matched to a gene: 19. Germline lookup yields CDR1 SQVTM and CDR2 ANQGSEA. The CDR3 region has the DNA TGCAGCGTTGGTCCGAGGGCGGGGGGATATCCCAGCGCAGATACGCAGTATTTT. It codes for CSVGPRAGGYPSADTQYF.

This clonotype appeared a few times. The V and J genes are TRBV24-1 and TRBJ2-2, with D hard to call. CDR3 length equals 13 residues. Deletions cut 3 bases from V and 1 base from J, with 2 bases between. CDR1 and CDR2 from the germline V gene are KGHDR and SFDVKD. In DNA form, the CDR3 reads TGTGCCACCAGTGATCGGAACACCGGGGAGCTGTTTTTT. It codes for CATSDRNTGELFF.